These 25 T cell receptor beta chains share one sample of origin, sequenced in a study of shared clonotypes between healthy human individuals. Assay: immunoSEQ multiplex PCR; the TCRdb copy retains only in-frame clones and omits some. The table includes some 2.3 million clones, over 90% detected once. Sample: naive CD4+ T cells from PBMCs. Subset: CD45RA+ positively selected. The origin of the receptors is a young man in good health. Some clones in this sample may be carry-over from other donors' samples.

A single count supports this clone. The CDR3 loop is CASSRNDRGPYGYTF. The CDR3 DNA reads as TGTGCCAGCAGTAGGAATGACAGGGGACCTTATGGCTACACCTTC. The rearrangement uses TRBV2 and TRBJ1-2, with 8 bases that match TRBD1. The CDR3 runs 15 residues. Germline lookup yields CDR1 SNHLY and CDR2 FYNNEI. J was trimmed by 5 bases and V by 5 bases; bases with no gene match: 10.

This clone was seen only a few times. This chain links TRBV28 with TRBJ1-2; D is possibly TRBD1 (5 bases). Germline assignment: CDR1 MDHEN and CDR2 SYDVKM. Trimming removed 2 bases at V and 12 bases at J, with 10 bases between. The CDR3 covers 11 residues. The CDR3 bases are TGTGCCAGCAGTTTAGAGGGACGAGACACCTTC. Encoded protein: CASSLEGRDTF.

Worth noting for this clone: This sample also contains other DNA sequences that code for the same CDR3. The chain uses TRBV2 and TRBJ1-1; the D is unclear. Trimming shortened V by 6 bases and J by 1 base, and 6 bases separated the two germline ends. Per the germline V gene, CDR1 is SNHLY and CDR2 is FYNNEI. CDR3 length: 12 residues. CDR3 nucleotides: TGTGCCAGCAGACAAGAGAACACTGAAGCTTTCTTT. It encodes CASRQENTEAFF.

A few counts support this clone. V and J are TRBV6-1 and TRBJ2-1; 16 nucleotides match TRBD2. Germline CDR1 MNHNS, CDR2 SASEGT. V shed 1 base and J 7 bases; nucleotides not matched to a gene: 10. The CDR3 is 19 residues long. CDR3 protein: CASSEVGTSGRGRWNEQFF. Here the CDR3 DNA reads TGTGCCAGCAGTGAAGTTGGGACTAGCGGGAGGGGGCGGTGGAATGAGCAGTTCTTC.

This chain joins TRBV5-1 and TRBJ1-4; tentative D call: TRBD1 (6 bases). The CDR3 sequence is 14 residues long. Germline CDR1 SGHRS, CDR2 YFSETQ. V lost 5 bases, J lost 7 bases, and 15 bases lay in between. The CDR3 region has the DNA TGCGCCAGCAGGGCAGGGGATCTCCGTGAAAAACTGTTTTTT. Translated: CASRAGDLREKLFF. The whole variable domain, remainder taken from reference TRBV5-1 and TRBJ1-4, is KAGVTQTPRYLIKTRGQQVTLSCSPISGHRSVSWYQQTPGQGLQFLFEYFSETQRNKGNFPGRFSGRQFSNSRSEMNVSTLELGDSALYLCASRAGDLREKLFFGSGTQLSVL.

Here the CDR3 reads CASSSWTGGPNQPQHF. The CDR3 nucleotides read TGTGCCAGCAGTTCATGGACAGGGGGCCCCAACCAGCCCCAGCATTTT. This chain connects TRBV28 to TRBJ1-5; 11 nucleotides line up with TRBD1. The CDR3 is made up of 16 amino acids. The germline V gene encodes CDR1 MDHEN and CDR2 SYDVKM. The trim removed 4 bases at V and 7 bases at J, leaving 9 bases unmatched. Full variable domain (remainder filled in from reference TRBV28 and TRBJ1-5): DVKVTQSSRYLVKRTGEKVFLECVQDMDHENMFWYRQDPGLGLRLIYFSYDVKMKEKGDIPEGYSVSREKKERFSLILESASTNQTSMYLCASSSWTGGPNQPQHFGDGTRLSIL.

This sequence joins TRBV28 and TRBJ1-2, with D unclear. The CDR3 has 15 residues. Trimming removed 4 bases from V and 4 bases from J, with 16 bases in between. Germline V gene sequence: CDR1 MDHEN, CDR2 SYDVKM. The CDR3 loop is CASSSHLIGSYGYTF. As DNA, the CDR3 is TGTGCCAGCAGTTCCCACTTAATTGGAAGCTATGGCTACACCTTC.

Concerning this clone: Different DNA sequences within this sample yield the same CDR3. This chain joins TRBV28 and TRBJ1-2; TRBD1 matches 7 bases. V lost 3 bases to trimming and J lost 7 bases; unmatched junction nucleotides: 8. The CDR3 consists of 14 residues. The germline gives CDR1 MDHEN, CDR2 SYDVKM. The DNA for the CDR3 is TGTGCCAGCAGTTTGTATGACAGGGCAGGTGGCTACACCTTC. This encodes CASSLYDRAGGYTF.

The V gene is TRBV2, the J gene TRBJ1-5, with 8 bases matching TRBD1. CDR1 and CDR2 from the germline V gene are SNHLY and FYNNEI. Losses at the gene ends were 8 bases for V and 5 bases for J; bases not matched to a gene: 8. The length of the CDR3 is 14 residues. CDR3 in DNA: TGTGCCAGCGCCTGGACAGGGATCGATCAGCCCCAGCATTTT. Amino acids: CASAWTGIDQPQHF.

About this clone itself: Other DNA sequences within the sample encode an identical CDR3. This chain links TRBV18 with TRBJ2-3, with 7 bases fitting TRBD1. Germline assignment: CDR1 KGHSH and CDR2 LQKENI. V lost 3 bases to trimming and J lost 0 bases; unmatched junction nucleotides: 3. The CDR3 length is 15 residues. This chain's CDR3 is CASSPGQPSTDTQYF. CDR3 DNA: TGTGCCAGCTCACCGGGACAGCCTAGCACAGATACGCAGTATTTT.

The table lists this clone with a count of one. The gene calls are TRBV2 and TRBJ2-5, with D unclear. The V gene lost 3 bases and the J gene lost 3 bases, with 8 bases spanning the gap. From germline, CDR1 is SNHLY and CDR2 FYNNEI. The CDR3 spans 13 residues. CDR3 coding DNA: TGTGCCAGCAGTGACAGAGGTGAAGAGACCCAGTACTTC. The encoded protein is CASSDRGEETQYF. Supplemented by reference TRBV2 and TRBJ2-5, the full variable domain reads EPEVTQTPSHQVTQMGQEVILRCVPISNHLYFYWYRQILGQKVEFLVSFYNNEISEKSEIFDDQFSVERPDGSNFTLKIRSTKLEDSAMYFCASSDRGEETQYFGPGTRLLVL.

This clone has only one observation. The chain links TRBV7-3 to TRBJ2-1; D may be TRBD1 or TRBD2 (5 bases each). The CDR3 consists of 16 residues. CDR1 is SGHTA and CDR2 is FQGTGA in the germline V gene. V was trimmed by 0 bases and J by 0 bases, leaving 9 bases between them. The CDR3 sequence: CASSLTLGDSYNEQFF. The CDR3 nucleotides read TGTGCCAGCAGCTTAACGTTGGGGGACTCCTACAATGAGCAGTTCTTC.

The rearrangement links TRBV15 to TRBJ2-1; TRBD1 matches 7 bases. CDR1 LNHNV and CDR2 YYDKDF come from the germline V gene (reference sequence). This CDR3 spans 12 amino acids. V trimming: 0 bases; J trimming: 15 bases; junction bases outside the gene matches: 5. CDR3 region: CATSRELGQRFF. The DNA for the CDR3 is TGTGCCACCAGCAGAGAGTTGGGACAGCGGTTCTTC.

This clone was counted between two and nine times. The V and J genes are TRBV2 and TRBJ2-1, with 10 bases fitting TRBD2. The J segment lost 4 bases and the V segment lost 6 bases, leaving 3 bases of the junction unmatched. The CDR3 sequence is 14 residues long. Germline-derived CDR1 and CDR2 are SNHLY and FYNNEI. The CDR3 loop is CASRETSGYNEQFF. In DNA, the CDR3 is TGTGCCAGCAGGGAGACTAGCGGGTACAATGAGCAGTTCTTC.

The chain employs TRBV7-3 and TRBJ2-3; 8 bases fit TRBD2. Germline trimming cut 5 bases from V and 0 bases from J; bases unmatched to any gene: 4. The CDR3 totals 15 residues. The germline V gene encodes CDR1 SGHTA and CDR2 FQGTGA. CDR3 DNA: TGTGCCAGCAGCGATACTAGCGGAAGCACAGATACGCAGTATTTT. Residues: CASSDTSGSTDTQYF.

The rearrangement uses TRBV30 and TRBJ1-1; possibly TRBD1 for D (5 bases). The CDR3 has 13 residues. Germline CDR1 GTSNPN, CDR2 SVGIG (reference sequence). The germline V and J ends were trimmed by 5 bases and 0 bases, with 10 bases remaining between them. CDR3 residues: CAWAPGLNTEAFF. For the CDR3, the DNA is TGTGCCTGGGCCCCGGGACTGAACACTGAAGCTTTCTTT.

This clone has only one observation. This chain connects TRBV5-1 to TRBJ2-1; D not certain. The CDR3 length is 14 residues. Germline V CDR1 and CDR2: SGHRS, YFSETQ. With 5 bases removed from V and 0 bases from J, the gap between germline ends came to 9 bases. The CDR3: CASRDASSYNEQFF. CDR3 coding DNA: TGCGCCAGCAGGGACGCCAGCTCCTACAATGAGCAGTTCTTC.

The chain joins TRBV27 to TRBJ2-6; D is uncertain. The CDR3 totals 15 residues. The V end lost 5 bases, the J end lost 0 bases, and 8 bases lay between the germline ends. CDR1 MNHEY and CDR2 SMNVEV come from the germline V gene (reference sequence). CDR3 in amino acids: CASSTRSSGANVLTF. In DNA, the CDR3 is TGTGCCAGCAGTACCCGGAGCTCTGGGGCCAACGTCCTGACTTTC.

CDR3 bases: TGTGCCAGCAGTACCCCAGGGGACCATGGCTACACCTTC. Protein sequence: CASSTPGDHGYTF. V usage is TRBV28 and J usage is TRBJ1-2, with D maybe TRBD1 (6 bases). The germline V gene encodes CDR1 MDHEN and CDR2 SYDVKM. Trimming cost V 5 bases and J 6 bases, with 13 bases left between them. The CDR3 is 13 amino acids.

The chain joins TRBV7-9 to TRBJ2-3; TRBD2 matches 15 bases. The CDR3 contains 17 residues. The J segment lost 6 bases and the V segment lost 5 bases, leaving 9 bases of the junction unmatched. CDR1 and CDR2 from the germline V gene are SEHNR and FQNEAQ (reference sequence). The CDR3 loop reads CASSGPKGLAGGDTQYF. CDR3 DNA sequence: TGTGCCAGCAGCGGACCCAAGGGACTAGCGGGAGGCGATACGCAGTATTTT.

This clone has a handful of counts. This chain joins TRBV4-1 and TRBJ1-1; maybe TRBD1 (6 bases). Germline CDR1 is MGHRA and CDR2 is YSYEKL. This CDR3 has 13 residues. V was trimmed by 2 bases and J by 8 bases, leaving 12 bases between them. CDR3 bases: TGCGCCAGCAGCCAAACCTGGACAGAAGAAGCTTTCTTT. Translating gives CASSQTWTEEAFF.

The CDR3 nucleotides read TGTGCCAGCAGCCAGTGGACAGCGAACACTGAAGCTTTCTTT. It codes for CASSQWTANTEAFF. This chain joins TRBV6-1 and TRBJ1-1; D might be TRBD1 (6 bases). The germline CDR1 and CDR2 sequences are MNHNS and SASEGT. V lost 6 bases and J 1 base, leaving 12 bases between the germline ends. The CDR3 runs to 14 residues.

This CDR3 is CASHKVTGGDRTNEKLFF. In DNA, the CDR3 is TGTGCCTCTCATAAGGTGACCGGTGGGGATCGAACTAATGAAAAACTGTTTTTT. The chain recombines TRBV5-5 with TRBJ1-4; D remains ambiguous. Germline values: CDR1 SGHKS, CDR2 YYEKEE (reference sequence). The CDR3 sequence is 18 residues long. Trimming removed 10 bases at V and 1 base at J, with 26 bases between.

The V and J genes are TRBV5-1 and TRBJ2-1; 14 nucleotides align to TRBD2. V trimming: 4 bases; J trimming: 9 bases; junction bases outside the gene matches: 9. The germline V gene has CDR1 SGHRS and CDR2 YFSETQ. The CDR3 totals 16 residues. CDR3: CASSPVTSGRGGEQFF. Written as DNA, the CDR3 is TGCGCCAGCAGCCCAGTGACTAGCGGGAGGGGTGGTGAGCAGTTCTTC.

The V call is TRBV7-9, the J call TRBJ2-5, with 12 positions matching TRBD1. Trimming at V came to 5 bases and at J to 4 bases, leaving 5 bases not matched to a gene. CDR1 SEHNR and CDR2 FQNEAQ come from the germline V gene (reference sequence). The CDR3 extends over 15 amino acids. CDR3 residues: CASSRDRGPGETQYF. The CDR3 DNA is TGTGCCAGCAGCCGGGACAGGGGGCCGGGAGAGACCCAGTACTTC.